These 22 T cell receptor beta chains came from one sample sequenced in a study of T cells after somatic rescue of genetic block. Clones were sequenced by immunoSEQ multiplex PCR, and TCRdb holds only the in-frame ones, with some missing. The table has 68,000 or so clones, around 92% seen once; the top ten hold about 3%. The sample consisted of peripheral blood mononuclear cells (PBMCs). The receptor set was obtained from a man between 35 and 55 years old.

V and J are TRBV18 and TRBJ1-1; D perhaps matches TRBD1 (5 bases). The V end lost 1 base, the J end lost 1 base, and 7 bases lay between the germline ends. This CDR3 region has 14 residues. The V gene's germline CDR1 is KGHSH and CDR2 LQKENI. CDR3 amino acids: CASSPLQENTEAFF. CDR3 nucleotides: TGTGCCAGCTCACCACTACAGGAGAACACTGAAGCTTTCTTT.

This chain connects TRBV7-6 to TRBJ2-1; the match to TRBD2 covers 7 bases. V shed 1 base, J shed 3 bases, and the junction held 9 bases outside the gene matches. The CDR3 extends over 17 amino acids. Germline loops: CDR1 SGHVS, CDR2 FNYEAQ. Here the CDR3 DNA reads TGTGCCAGCAGCTTAGAGGTCCCGACTAGCAGCTACAATGAGCAGTTCTTC. This translates into CASSLEVPTSSYNEQFF. The whole variable domain, remainder taken from reference TRBV7-6 and TRBJ2-1, is GAGVSQSPRYKVTKRGQDVALRCDPISGHVSLYWYRQALGQGPEFLTYFNYEAQQDKSGLPNDRFSAERPEGSISTLTIQRTEQRDSAMYRCASSLEVPTSSYNEQFFGPGTRLTVL.

V usage is TRBV6-6 and J usage is TRBJ1-1; D is unresolved. Germline V CDR1 and CDR2: MNHNY, SVGAGI (reference sequence). V lost 8 bases to trimming and J lost 3 bases, with 7 bases between them. The length of the CDR3 is 11 residues. CDR3 residues: CASPQDTEAFF. The DNA for the CDR3 is TGTGCCAGCCCCCAGGACACTGAAGCTTTCTTT.

This clone has just a few counts. The genes are TRBV11-3 and TRBJ2-1; 11 bases map to TRBD1. With 2 bases clipped from V and 7 bases from J, the junction kept 4 bases outside the gene matches. This CDR3 comprises 15 residues. CDR1 is SGHNT, CDR2 YENEEA, per germline. The CDR3, as DNA: TGTGCCAGCAGCTTACGTGGGACAGGGGGGAATGAGCAGTTCTTC. This translates into CASSLRGTGGNEQFF.

The V call is TRBV5-1, the J call TRBJ2-7, with D perhaps assigned TRBD1 or TRBD2 (5 bases each). Germline CDR1 reads SGHRS; CDR2 reads YFSETQ. V lost 1 base to trimming and J lost 6 bases, with 11 bases between them. The CDR3 has 13 residues. This CDR3 reads CASSLWGRLEQYF. CDR3 nucleotide sequence: TGCGCCAGCAGCTTGTGGGGACGGCTCGAGCAGTACTTC. The full variable domain, its missing parts supplied by reference TRBV5-1 and TRBJ2-7, is KAGVTQTPRYLIKTRGQQVTLSCSPISGHRSVSWYQQTPGQGLQFLFEYFSETQRNKGNFPGRFSGRQFSNSRSEMNVSTLELGDSALYLCASSLWGRLEQYFGPGTRLTVT.

The chain has TRBV18 and TRBJ1-1; a weak D match, TRBD1 (6 bases). This CDR3 region has 12 residues. Germline CDR1 reads KGHSH; CDR2 reads LQKENI. V lost 9 bases and J 6 bases, leaving 14 bases between the germline ends. CDR3 sequence (DNA): TGTGCCAGTCGCCGGGACACCTCTGAAGCTTTCTTT. This sequence encodes CASRRDTSEAFF.

The J gene is TRBJ2-1, the V gene TRBV28; no definite D call. V dropped 6 bases and J dropped 4 bases, with 13 bases sitting between them. There are 14 residues in the CDR3. Germline V gene lookup returns CDR1 MDHEN and CDR2 SYDVKM. CDR3 residues: CASRRRQVYNEQFF. The CDR3 DNA reads TGTGCCAGCAGGAGACGGCAGGTGTACAATGAGCAGTTCTTC.

The chain is built from TRBV2 and TRBJ2-7, with 10 bases lining up with TRBD1. Germline V gives CDR1 SNHLY, CDR2 FYNNEI. There are 13 residues in the CDR3. After removal of 3 bases from V and 6 bases from J, the junction contained 2 bases not matched to a gene. Written as DNA, the CDR3 is TGTGCCAGCAGTGATCGGACAGGGGGCGAGCAGTACTTC. It yields the protein CASSDRTGGEQYF.

The chain combines TRBV5-5 with TRBJ2-7; D gene uncertain. The CDR3 has 15 residues. Per the germline V gene, CDR1 is SGHKS and CDR2 is YYEKEE (reference sequence). Trimming shortened V by 0 bases and J by 0 bases, and 10 bases separated the two germline ends. The CDR3 sequence: CASSLALPSSYEQYF. The CDR3 bases are TGTGCCAGCAGCTTGGCATTACCTAGCTCCTACGAGCAGTACTTC.

The chain employs TRBV28 and TRBJ2-7, with D possibly TRBD1 on 6 matching bases. V lost 3 bases, J lost 0 bases, and 15 bases lay in between. The CDR3 sequence is 16 residues long. Looked up from germline, CDR1 is MDHEN and CDR2 is SYDVKM. The CDR3 reads CASSLPLGHPSYEQYF. The CDR3 DNA reads as TGTGCCAGCAGTTTGCCCCTGGGACATCCCTCCTACGAGCAGTACTTC.

To note about this clone: Germline is not matched at one junction end, which may reflect a read error. The chain uses TRBV5-8 and TRBJ2-7; D is possibly TRBD2 (6 bases). The CDR3 has 11 amino acids. Germline V gene sequence: CDR1 SGHTS, CDR2 YDEGEE. CDR3 sequence: CASSPEGLQRF. The CDR3 coding sequence is TGTGCCAGCAGCCCGGAGGGACTCCAACGATTC.

The rearrangement links TRBV7-6 to TRBJ2-5; D ambiguous. The length of the CDR3 is 14 residues. The V and J ends lost 2 bases and 4 bases respectively, with 11 bases between them. Germline CDR1 SGHVS, CDR2 FNYEAQ. CDR3 amino acids: CASSLSSAVETQYF. The CDR3 DNA follows: TGTGCCAGCAGCTTATCCAGTGCGGTAGAGACCCAGTACTTC.

This sequence joins TRBV19 and TRBJ1-5, with D uncertain. Germline V gene data show CDR1 as LNHDA and CDR2 as SQIVND (reference sequence). The CDR3 is 12 residues long. V lost 7 bases, J lost 9 bases, and 13 bases lay in between. CDR3 nucleotide sequence: TGTGCCAGTATCGACGGTTTGGGGCCCCAGCATTTT. Amino acid sequence: CASIDGLGPQHF. Using reference TRBV19 and TRBJ1-5 for the parts outside the CDR3, the full variable domain is DGGITQSPKYLFRKEGQNVTLSCEQNLNHDAMYWYRQDPGQGLRLIYYSQIVNDFQKGDIAEGYSVSREKKESFPLTVTSAQKNPTAFYLCASIDGLGPQHFGDGTRLSIL.

This clone was counted a single time. The V call is TRBV6-5, the J call TRBJ2-7; D is perhaps TRBD1 (5 bases). The CDR3 consists of 14 residues. Trimming removed 2 bases at V and 2 bases at J, with 10 bases between. From germline, CDR1 is MNHEY and CDR2 SVGAGI. The CDR3 nucleotides read TGTGCCAGCAGTTACGGGGCAGGGACCTACGAGCAGTACTTC. Its translation: CASSYGAGTYEQYF.

This chain links TRBV15 with TRBJ2-3, with 13 positions matching TRBD2. The CDR3 has 15 amino acids. V trimming: 3 bases; J trimming: 7 bases; junction bases outside the gene matches: 4. From germline, CDR1 is LNHNV and CDR2 YYDKDF (reference sequence). The DNA of the CDR3 is TGTGCCACCAGCAGGGCGGGGACTAGCGGGAATACGCAGTATTTT. It codes for CATSRAGTSGNTQYF. Full variable domain (missing parts from reference TRBV15 and TRBJ2-3): DAMVIQNPRYQVTQFGKPVTLSCSQTLNHNVMYWYQQKSSQAPKLLFHYYDKDFNNEADTPDNFQSRRPNTSFCFLDIRSPGLGDTAMYLCATSRAGTSGNTQYFGPGTRLTVL.

The chain employs TRBV9 and TRBJ2-1; 11 bases are a match to TRBD2. The V segment lost 0 bases and the J segment 4 bases; nucleotides outside the gene matches: 0. This CDR3 region has 15 residues. The germline V gene encodes CDR1 SGDLS and CDR2 YYNGEE. The CDR3 DNA reads as TGTGCCAGCAGCGTAGGACTAGCGGGATACAATGAGCAGTTCTTC. Amino acids: CASSVGLAGYNEQFF.

As to this clone: The junction differs from germline at one of its ends, possibly a read error. The rearrangement uses TRBV7-7 and TRBJ2-7; TRBD2 might be the D (5 bases). The CDR3 extends over 13 amino acids. Germline V gene lookup returns CDR1 SSHAT and CDR2 FNYEAQ (reference sequence). In DNA form, the CDR3 reads TGTGCTAGCAGCTTAGCGAATGGTCTCGAGCAGTACTTC. Translated, it gives CASSLANGLEQYF.

The chain combines TRBV11-2 with TRBJ1-4, with D possibly matching TRBD1 (5 bases). Trimming pared 2 bases from V and 6 bases from J, leaving 10 bases between. The germline gives CDR1 SGHAT, CDR2 FQNNGV. The CDR3 loop spans 14 amino acids. CDR3 residues: CASSLIPGDEKLFF. The CDR3 DNA follows: TGTGCCAGCAGCTTAATTCCGGGGGATGAAAAACTGTTTTTT. Filled out from reference TRBV11-2 and TRBJ1-4, the complete variable domain reads EAGVAQSPRYKIIEKRQSVAFWCNPISGHATLYWYQQILGQGPKLLIQFQNNGVVDDSQLPKDRFSAERLKGVDSTLKIQPAKLEDSAVYLCASSLIPGDEKLFFGSGTQLSVL.

This chain connects TRBV15 to TRBJ1-5, with D possibly being TRBD1 (5 bases). This CDR3 comprises 16 residues. Germline-derived CDR1 and CDR2 are LNHNV and YYDKDF (reference sequence). Trimming left V 1 base short and J 3 bases short, with 13 bases between. DNA of the CDR3: TGTGCCACCAGCAGAGGGGGCGGATTAAACAATCAGCCCCAGCATTTT. Translating it yields CATSRGGGLNNQPQHF.

The chain has TRBV11-2 and TRBJ1-2; D is unclear. The V end was cut by 5 bases, the J end by 2 bases, with 15 bases between. The germline V gene encodes CDR1 SGHAT and CDR2 FQNNGV. The CDR3 has 15 amino acids. The CDR3: CASSVTVTQNYGYTF. Here the CDR3 DNA reads TGTGCCAGCAGCGTAACAGTCACTCAGAACTATGGCTACACCTTC.

The genes are TRBV11-2 and TRBJ2-7; perhaps TRBD2 as D (7 bases). Per germline, CDR1 SGHAT and CDR2 FQNNGV. Trimming took 1 base from V and 2 from J, leaving 15 bases between them. This CDR3 has 16 residues. In nucleotides, the CDR3 is TGTGCCAGCAGCTTAGCGCGAGGGGGAGGGCCCTACGAGCAGTACTTC. As protein: CASSLARGGGPYEQYF.

This clone was recorded a few times. The chain links TRBV2 to TRBJ1-1; TRBD1 is a possible D gene (5 bases). CDR3 length equals 13 residues. Germline-derived CDR1 and CDR2 are SNHLY and FYNNEI. V lost 8 bases and J lost 4, with 14 bases in between. CDR3 amino acids: CASAAGLSTEAFF. For the CDR3, the DNA is TGTGCCAGCGCCGCAGGGTTGTCCACTGAAGCTTTCTTT.